This TCR beta chain is from a study of blood T cell repertoires in COVID-19. Study information: Some COVID-19 samples were acute and others convalescent; all came from the United States, Italy and Spain. The cDNA or gDNA used as material had been derived from T cells, B-cell-depleted T cells, or PBMCs.

The length of the CDR3 is 18 residues. Trimming took 1 base from V and 1 from J, leaving 17 bases between them. Germline assignment: CDR1 SNHLY and CDR2 FYNNEI. Assay: immunoSEQ multiplex PCR; the TCRdb copy retains only in-frame clones and omits some. This table holds tens of thousands of clones, around 87% found once. The chain joins TRBV2 to TRBJ2-4; D perhaps matches TRBD1 (6 bases). Material for sequencing was peripheral blood. The source of this sequence is a man over 45 with active COVID-19. CDR3 protein: CASSEVITGKTAKNIQYF. CDR3 in DNA: TGTGCCAGCAGTGAAGTTATTACAGGGAAGACGGCCAAAAACATTCAGTACTTC.